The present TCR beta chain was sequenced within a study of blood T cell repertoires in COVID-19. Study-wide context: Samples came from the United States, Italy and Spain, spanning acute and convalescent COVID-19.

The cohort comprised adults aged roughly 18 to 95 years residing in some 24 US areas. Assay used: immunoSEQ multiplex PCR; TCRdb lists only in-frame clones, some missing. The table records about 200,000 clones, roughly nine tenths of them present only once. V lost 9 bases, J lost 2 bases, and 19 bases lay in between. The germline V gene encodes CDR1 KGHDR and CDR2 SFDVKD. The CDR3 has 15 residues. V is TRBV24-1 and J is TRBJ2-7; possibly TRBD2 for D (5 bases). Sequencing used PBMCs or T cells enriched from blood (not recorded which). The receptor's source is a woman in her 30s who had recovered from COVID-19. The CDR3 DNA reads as TGTGCCACCCAACTAGAAAGGCGTGGGGCCTACGAGCAGTACTTC. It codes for CATQLERRGAYEQYF.